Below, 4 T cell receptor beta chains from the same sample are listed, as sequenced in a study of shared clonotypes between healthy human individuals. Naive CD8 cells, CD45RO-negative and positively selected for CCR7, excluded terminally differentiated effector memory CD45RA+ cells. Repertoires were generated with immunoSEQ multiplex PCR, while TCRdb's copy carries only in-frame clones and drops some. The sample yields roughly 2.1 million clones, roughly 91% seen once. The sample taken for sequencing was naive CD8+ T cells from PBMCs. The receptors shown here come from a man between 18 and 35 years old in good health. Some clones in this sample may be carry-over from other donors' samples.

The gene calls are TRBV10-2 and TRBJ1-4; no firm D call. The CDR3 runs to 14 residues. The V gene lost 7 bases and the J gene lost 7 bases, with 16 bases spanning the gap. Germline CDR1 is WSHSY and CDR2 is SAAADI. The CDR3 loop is CASKRPYSGEKLFF. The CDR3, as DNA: TGCGCCAGCAAAAGACCTTATAGTGGTGAAAAACTGTTTTTT.

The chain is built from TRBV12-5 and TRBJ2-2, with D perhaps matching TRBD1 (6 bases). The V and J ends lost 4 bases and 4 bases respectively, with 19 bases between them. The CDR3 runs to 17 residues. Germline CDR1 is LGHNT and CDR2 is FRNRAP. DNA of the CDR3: TGTGCTAGTGGTTCGACCCCAGTACAGGGATTCACCGGGGAGCTGTTTTTT. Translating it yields CASGSTPVQGFTGELFF. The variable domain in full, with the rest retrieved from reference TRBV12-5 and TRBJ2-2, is DARVTQTPRHKVTEMGQEVTMRCQPILGHNTVFWYRQTMMQGLELLAYFRNRAPLDDSGMPKDRFSAEMPDATLATLKIQPSEPRDSAVYFCASGSTPVQGFTGELFFGEGSRLTVL.

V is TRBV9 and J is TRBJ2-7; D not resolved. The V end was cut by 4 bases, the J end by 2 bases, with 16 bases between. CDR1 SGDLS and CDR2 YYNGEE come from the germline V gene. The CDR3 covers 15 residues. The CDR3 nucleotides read TGTGCCAGCAGCCCGGCGGTTATTGCAACCTACGAGCAGTACTTC. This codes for CASSPAVIATYEQYF.

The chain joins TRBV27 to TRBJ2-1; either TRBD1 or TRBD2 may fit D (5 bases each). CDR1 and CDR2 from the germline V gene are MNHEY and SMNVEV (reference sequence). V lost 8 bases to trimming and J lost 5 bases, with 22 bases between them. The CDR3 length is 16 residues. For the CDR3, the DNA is TGTGCCAGCCGCCGGGGCACGACATTATCGGACAATGAGCAGTTCTTC. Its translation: CASRRGTTLSDNEQFF.